Here is one T cell receptor (beta chain) with its context. There are many counts of this clonotype. The clone's antigen remains unknown. Base qualities are not recorded, but no much larger clone differs from it by a single base. This entry is derived from a study of patients with pleural tuberculosis (dated by TCRdb to the mid-2010s). V drops 3 bases and J drops 1 base, leaving 11 bases in between. Its CDR3 holds 15 amino acids, cysteine through phenylalanine. This entry keeps only the CDR3 DNA: 45 bases, framed from base 1. From a lookup of the germline V gene (reference sequence), CDR1 and CDR2 are LGHDT and YNNKEL. Reads for this sample came from an Illumina Genome Analyzer IIx. Using fastp trimming at Q25 and MiXCR clonotype assembly, TCRdb reanalyzed the public sequencing data and kept in-frame beta chains. Identical CDR3 proteins give one entry, which carries the most common genes and DNA. The sample data list some 29,000 distinct CDR3 sequences, and roughly 18% of these were observed just once. The ten largest account for approximately 3.7% of the sample.

This clonotype originated in a human donor with pleural tuberculosis. The sample consisted of peripheral blood. The chain couples TRBV3-1 to TRBJ2-3, with TRBD1 perhaps the D gene, on 5 matching bases. The base sequence is TGTGCCAGCAGCCAGCTAATACAGGGCACAGATACGCAGTATTTT. Translated, it reads CASSQLIQGTDTQYF.